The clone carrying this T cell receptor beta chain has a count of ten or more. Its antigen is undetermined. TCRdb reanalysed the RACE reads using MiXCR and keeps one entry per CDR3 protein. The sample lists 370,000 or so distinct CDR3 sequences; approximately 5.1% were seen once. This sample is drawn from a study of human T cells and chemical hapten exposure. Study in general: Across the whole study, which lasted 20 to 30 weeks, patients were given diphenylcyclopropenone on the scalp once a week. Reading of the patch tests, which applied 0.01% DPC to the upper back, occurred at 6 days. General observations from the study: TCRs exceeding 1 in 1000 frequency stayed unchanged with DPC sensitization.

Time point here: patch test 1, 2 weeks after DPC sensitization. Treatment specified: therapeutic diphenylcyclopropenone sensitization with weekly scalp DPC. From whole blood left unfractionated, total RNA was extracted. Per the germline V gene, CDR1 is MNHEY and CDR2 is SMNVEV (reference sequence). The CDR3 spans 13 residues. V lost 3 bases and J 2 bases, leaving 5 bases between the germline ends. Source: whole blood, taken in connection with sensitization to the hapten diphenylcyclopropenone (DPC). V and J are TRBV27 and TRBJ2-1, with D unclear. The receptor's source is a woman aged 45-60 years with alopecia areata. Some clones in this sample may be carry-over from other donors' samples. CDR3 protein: CASSFVAYNEQFF. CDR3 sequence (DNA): TGTGCCAGCAGTTTTGTGGCCTACAATGAGCAGTTCTTC.